Listed below are T cell receptor beta chains from one sample, sequenced in a study of identical twins. MiXCR, run by TCRdb on the 5' RACE reads, gives a single entry per CDR3 protein. In the table there are 650,000 to 750,000 distinct CDR3 sequences, 21% of which are singletons. A further study also used this sample, focusing on T cells expressing NK-cell markers.

Material: PBMCs. Every receptor here comes from a woman in her late teens or twenties in good health. The CDR3 runs from the conserved cysteine through the conserved F or W. Fields, in order: V gene, clone size, J gene, D gene, CDR3 protein, CDR3 DNA. D genes are given only for firm matches. Expanded clones get a size class; other rows say once, few or many, or leave the size out.

TRBV5-1	once	TRBJ2-1	-	CASSLAGLINEQFF	TGCGCCAGCAGCTTGGCGGGACTGATCAATGAGCAGTTCTTC
TRBV7-9	few	TRBJ2-7	TRBD2	CASSPPPAGVSAEQYF	TGTGCCAGCAGCCCCCCACCCGCGGGGGTATCTGCCGAGCAGTACTTC
TRBV10-3	few	TRBJ1-1	-	CAISEYENTEAFF	TGTGCCATCAGTGAGTATGAGAACACTGAAGCTTTCTTT
TRBV7-2	-	TRBJ2-1	-	CASSYRADEQFF	TGTGCCAGCAGTTACCGGGCGGATGAGCAGTTCTTC
TRBV18	-	TRBJ1-2	-	CASSPAGDRTLYGYTF	TGTGCCAGCTCCCCAGCCGGCGACAGGACTCTCTATGGCTACACCTTC
TRBV7-8	few	TRBJ2-1	-	CASSSSRQGQFF	TGTGCCAGCAGCTCCAGTCGCCAGGGGCAGTTCTTC
TRBV2	-	TRBJ2-3	-	CASSGGGHPTDTQYF	TGTGCCAGCAGTGGCGGGGGCCACCCCACAGATACGCAGTATTTT
TRBV29-1	-	TRBJ2-5	-	CSVEVAGETQYF	TGCAGCGTTGAGGTAGCCGGTGAGACCCAGTACTTC
TRBV7-2	-	TRBJ2-1	-	CASSPEGLAGFVQFF	TGTGCCAGCAGCCCGGAGGGTTTGGCGGGGTTCGTGCAGTTCTTC
TRBV10-1	-	TRBJ1-2	-	CASGLPRDKGNYGYTF	TGCGCCAGCGGGTTACCGAGGGACAAAGGTAACTATGGCTACACCTTC
TRBV4-2	many	TRBJ2-5	TRBD2	CASSQGTSDGGTQYF	TGTGCCAGCAGCCAAGGGACTAGCGACGGGGGGACCCAGTACTTC
TRBV7-9	-	TRBJ2-1	TRBD2	CASSDPLLGEGLNEQFF	TGTGCCAGCAGCGATCCCCTCCTGGGGGAGGGCCTCAATGAGCAGTTCTTC
TRBV5-5	many	TRBJ2-7	-	CASSFLTREISYEQYF	TGTGCCAGCAGCTTTTTGACCCGGGAGATTTCCTACGAGCAGTACTTC
TRBV12-3/TRBV12-4	-	TRBJ2-1	-	CASNRLGNNEQFF	TGTGCCAGCAACCGACTAGGGAACAATGAGCAGTTCTTC
TRBV7-2	many	TRBJ2-2	-	CASSFQVLSGELFF	TGTGCCAGCAGCTTTCAGGTCCTTTCCGGGGAGCTGTTTTTT